This TCR beta chain was captured by sequencing in a study of technical replicates of blood from several donors. The V gene lost 6 bases and the J gene lost 7 bases, with 12 bases spanning the gap. Germline V gene data show CDR1 as MNHEY and CDR2 as SMNVEV (reference sequence). CDR3 length equals 12 residues. The repertoire was sequenced with immunoSEQ multiplex PCR; TCRdb's copy has only in-frame clones and lacks some. The sample contains tens of thousands of clones, around 96% of which appear only once. V usage is TRBV27 and J usage is TRBJ1-1, with D perhaps matching TRBD1 (6 bases). The source material was T cells isolated from PBMCs. This TCR derives from a human donor in good health. The chain's CDR3 is CASRRQANEAFF. The CDR3 region has the DNA TGTGCCAGCAGGAGACAGGCGAATGAAGCTTTCTTT.